This T cell receptor beta chain appears in the sequencing data of a study of T cell responses to AZD1222 COVID-19 vaccine. Broader study findings: Baseline testing showed seropositivity in only 5 or 6 AZD1222 recipients. Donors were mostly white British, more females; clonal diversity possibly underestimated. The CD4 TCRs associated with vaccination extended across spike and predominated at 160-218 and 743-854.

The CDR3 extends over 12 amino acids. The germline V and J ends were trimmed by 3 bases and 5 bases, with 8 bases remaining between them. This clone has just one count. Its antigen is still unknown. Profiled with immunoSEQ multiplex PCR; TCRdb holds only in-frame clones, not every one. In the table there are some 150,000 clones, roughly 85% of which are singletons. The source material was peripheral blood, sampled 28 days after the second dose of the MenACWY control vaccine. This TCR derives from an adult who received the MenACWY meningococcal vaccine as a control. The chain uses TRBV12-3 or TRBV12-4 and TRBJ2-7; D possibly uses TRBD1 or TRBD2 (5 bases each). DNA for the CDR3: TGTGCCAGCAGTTTCTGGGGGAACGAGCAGTACGTC. Translation: CASSFWGNEQYV.